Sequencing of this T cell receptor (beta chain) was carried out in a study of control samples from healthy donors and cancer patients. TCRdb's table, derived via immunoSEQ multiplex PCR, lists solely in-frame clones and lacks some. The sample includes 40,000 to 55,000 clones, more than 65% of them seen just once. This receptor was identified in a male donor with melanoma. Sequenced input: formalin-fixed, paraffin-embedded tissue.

The DNA for the CDR3 is TGTGCCAGCAGCACCCAAGAGACAGGTGGCTATGGCTACACCTTC. It encodes CASSTQETGGYGYTF. V and J are TRBV2 and TRBJ1-2, with TRBD1 as a possible D gene (6 bases). Between the trimmed V and J ends, which lost 6 bases and 4 bases, there was a span of 18 bases. The CDR3 extends over 15 amino acids. Germline CDR1 and CDR2: SNHLY and FYNNEI.